What follows is one T cell receptor beta chain and its context. Its antigen remains unknown. The data were taken from a study of T cell responses to AZD1222 COVID-19 vaccine. Study overall: Combined were second doses at about 4 or about 12 weeks. Study findings and constraints: Close to half of all spike-specific TCRs reportedly target regions of the variants that are unmutated. Just a handful of AZD1222 recipients were seropositive at baseline. Two doses of AZD1222 preceded a rise in Spike-specific TCR breadth and depth.

TCRdb keeps only in-frame clones here, not all; method: immunoSEQ multiplex PCR. The table includes under 150,000 clones, roughly 90% detected once. CDR1 is LGHNA, CDR2 YSLEER, per germline. Deletions cut 4 bases from V and 5 bases from J, with 15 bases between. The CDR3 is 14 residues long. The sequence derives from an adult in good health. The chain carries TRBV4-3 and TRBJ2-7; D may be TRBD1 or TRBD2 (5 bases each). Sequencing was performed on peripheral blood, taken on day 0 of AZD1222 vaccination. CDR3 coding DNA: TGCGCCAGCAGCCTGAACGGGGCCCGGGACGAGCAGTACTTC. Translated: CASSLNGARDEQYF.